Listed below are T cell receptor beta chains from one sample, sequenced in a study of OX40 agonist ivuxolimab in advanced cancers. Data came from immunoSEQ multiplex PCR; TCRdb stores just in-frame clones and leaves some out. This table holds some 69,000 clones, around 90% found once. This material consisted of CD4+ or CD8+ T cells sorted from blood, taken in a trial of the OX40 agonist ivuxolimab. Receptors were obtained from an adult with an advanced solid tumor such as melanoma, head and neck, liver or kidney cancer. Each CDR3 is given without its conserved first and last residue. The size field is filled for only some rows; it gives once, few, many or a size class.

j_call clone_size v_call cdr3_aa
TRBJ1-2 . TRBV7-3 ASSEGGGLNYGYT
TRBJ1-2 . TRBV19 ASTYPPEWGGNYGYT
TRBJ1-6 few TRBV2 ASRARVANSPLH
TRBJ2-7 . TRBV19 ASSSGQGGFYEQY
TRBJ1-4 . TRBV9 ASSVGSGANEKLF
TRBJ2-3 . TRBV7-9 ASSSSRSRPILTDTQY
TRBJ2-3 . TRBV2 ASRETGAGTDTQY
TRBJ1-1 . TRBV18 ASSRGQENTEAF
TRBJ2-6 . TRBV15 ATSRDVGGGHYSGANVLT
TRBJ2-2 . TRBV9 ASSGGRANTGELF
TRBJ2-2 . TRBV7-2 ASSETGQPGELF
TRBJ2-2 . TRBV6-5 ASSYSGQPWGELF
TRBJ2-7 once TRBV9 ASSKTGGEYEQY
TRBJ2-3 . TRBV2 ASTPYSGTQY
TRBJ1-1 . TRBV18 ASSRSTGIENTEAF
TRBJ2-7 . TRBV19 ASSTQSGTSGAIYEQY
TRBJ1-5 . TRBV29-1 SVRQGDLNQPQH
TRBJ2-7 . TRBV18 ASSPRNYEQY
TRBJ2-7 . TRBV15 ATSGTGNEQY
TRBJ2-1 . TRBV5-6 ASSPSTGRDEQF
TRBJ2-2 . TRBV15 ATRAEWTGSTGELF
TRBJ2-5 . TRBV7-6 ASSPTGGQQETQY
TRBJ2-7 . TRBV5-8 ASSLARGLGEQY
TRBJ2-7 once TRBV28 ASRPPGTAYEQY
TRBJ2-3 . TRBV19 ASRDRDRSTDTQY
TRBJ1-3 . TRBV5-1 ASSLTAGISGNTIY